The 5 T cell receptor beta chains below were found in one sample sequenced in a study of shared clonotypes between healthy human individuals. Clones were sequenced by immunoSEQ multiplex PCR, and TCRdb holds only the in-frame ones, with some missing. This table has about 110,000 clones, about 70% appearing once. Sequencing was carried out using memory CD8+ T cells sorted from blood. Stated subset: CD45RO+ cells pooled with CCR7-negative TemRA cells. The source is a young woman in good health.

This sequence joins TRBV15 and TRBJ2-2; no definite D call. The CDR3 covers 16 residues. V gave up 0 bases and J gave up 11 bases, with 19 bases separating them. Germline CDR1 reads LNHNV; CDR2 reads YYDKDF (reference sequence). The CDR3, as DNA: TGTGCCACCAGCAGAGATTACGGGCCAGACTTTTTTGAGCTGTTTTTT. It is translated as CATSRDYGPDFFELFF.

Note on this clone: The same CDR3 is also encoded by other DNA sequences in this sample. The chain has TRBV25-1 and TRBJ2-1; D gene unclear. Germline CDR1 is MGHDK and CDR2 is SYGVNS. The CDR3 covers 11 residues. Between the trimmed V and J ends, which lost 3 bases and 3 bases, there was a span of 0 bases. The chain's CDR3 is CASSDYNEQFF. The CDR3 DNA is TGTGCCAGCAGTGACTACAATGAGCAGTTCTTC.

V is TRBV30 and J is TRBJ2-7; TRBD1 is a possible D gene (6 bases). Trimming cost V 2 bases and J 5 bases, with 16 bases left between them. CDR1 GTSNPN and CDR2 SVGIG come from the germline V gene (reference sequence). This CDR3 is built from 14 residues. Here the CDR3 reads CAWSTPGAYDEQYF. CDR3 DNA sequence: TGTGCCTGGAGTACTCCAGGGGCTTATGACGAGCAGTACTTC. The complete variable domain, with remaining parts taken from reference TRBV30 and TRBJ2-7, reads SQTIHQWPATLVQPVGSPLSLECTVEGTSNPNLYWYRQAAGRGLQLLFYSVGIGQISSEVPQNLSASRPQDRQFILSSKKLLLSDSGFYLCAWSTPGAYDEQYFGPGTRLTVT.

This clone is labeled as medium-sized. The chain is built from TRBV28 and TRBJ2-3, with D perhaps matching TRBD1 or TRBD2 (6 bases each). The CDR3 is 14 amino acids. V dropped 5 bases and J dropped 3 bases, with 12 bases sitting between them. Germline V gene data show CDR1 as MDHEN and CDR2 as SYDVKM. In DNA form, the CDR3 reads TGTGCCAGCAGTGGGGGCGGGGAGACAGATACGCAGTATTTT. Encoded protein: CASSGGGETDTQYF. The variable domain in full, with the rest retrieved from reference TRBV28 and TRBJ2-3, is DVKVTQSSRYLVKRTGEKVFLECVQDMDHENMFWYRQDPGLGLRLIYFSYDVKMKEKGDIPEGYSVSREKKERFSLILESASTNQTSMYLCASSGGGETDTQYFGPGTRLTVL.

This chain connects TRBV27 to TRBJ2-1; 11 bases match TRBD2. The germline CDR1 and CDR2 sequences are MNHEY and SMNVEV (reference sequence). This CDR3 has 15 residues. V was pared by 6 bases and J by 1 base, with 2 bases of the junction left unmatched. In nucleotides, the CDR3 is TGTGCCAGCAGGCGACTAGCGGGATCCTACAATGAGCAGTTCTTC. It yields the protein CASRRLAGSYNEQFF.